Listed here are 4 T cell receptor beta chains from one sample, sequenced in a study of blood T cell repertoires in COVID-19. Here immunoSEQ multiplex PCR was the method, and the copy in TCRdb shows in-frame clones only, minus some. In the table there are about 120,000 clones, approximately 83% of which are singletons. The sequenced sample was peripheral blood. The receptor set was obtained from a man in his sixties with acute or convalescent COVID-19.

The DNA of the CDR3 is TGTGCCATCACCGAAGGGCAGGGGGGCGCCTATGGCTACACCTTC. Translating it yields CAITEGQGGAYGYTF. The chain uses TRBV10-3 and TRBJ1-2, with TRBD1 identical over 7 bases. The V segment lost 7 bases and the J segment 4 bases; nucleotides outside the gene matches: 12. The CDR3 runs 15 residues. The germline CDR1 and CDR2 sequences are ENHRY and SYGVKD.

The J gene is TRBJ2-1, the V gene TRBV19, with D perhaps TRBD2 (5 bases). This CDR3 has 15 amino acids. The V gene lost 3 bases and the J gene lost 2 bases, with 11 bases spanning the gap. Germline CDR1 reads LNHDA; CDR2 reads SQIVND (reference sequence). In nucleotides, the CDR3 is TGTGCCAGTAGTATCGTCCCGGGGACCTACAATGAGCAGTTCTTC. Translated: CASSIVPGTYNEQFF.

The chain links TRBV6-5 to TRBJ2-1; TRBD2 matches 12 bases. The ends lost 3 bases at V and 8 bases at J; junction bases unmatched: 5. The CDR3 consists of 15 residues. CDR1 is MNHEY and CDR2 is SVGAGI in the germline V gene. CDR3 DNA: TGTGCCAGCAGTTATCGACTAGCGGGGGAGGATGAGCAGTTCTTC. It specifies CASSYRLAGEDEQFF.

V usage is TRBV28 and J usage is TRBJ2-5, with 10 bases that match TRBD2. The CDR3 is 20 amino acids. V lost 2 bases to trimming and J lost 0 bases; unmatched junction nucleotides: 15. CDR1 and CDR2 from the germline V gene are MDHEN and SYDVKM. The CDR3 loop is CASSLGWGTSAPRYQETQYF. The CDR3 DNA reads as TGTGCCAGCAGTTTAGGTTGGGGGACTAGCGCCCCGAGGTACCAAGAGACCCAGTACTTC.